The clone carrying this T cell receptor beta chain turned up a few times. As yet, its antigen is unknown. This entry belongs to a study of T cells in Graves' hyperthyroidism and ophthalmopathy. Trimming took 2 bases from V and 1 from J, leaving 11 bases between them. The CDR3 loop spans 15 amino acids. Germline V gene data show CDR1 as MNHNS and CDR2 as SASEGT. Findings and caveats of the study: Blood also held most thyroid clonotypes expanded beyond 0.001. Median prediction lead before ophthalmopathy onset was about 6.3 months with the model.

RNA transcripts gave rise to amplified TCR beta CDR3 regions. A first-round RT-PCR of the TCR CDR3 used the HTBI primer set. TCRdb reanalysed the multiplex PCR reads using MiXCR and keeps one entry per CDR3 protein. The table has some 490,000 distinct CDR3 sequences, 22% seen once. The diagnostic basis comprised clinical symptoms, serum thyroxine and TRAb, thyroid ultrasound and orbital computed tomography. Material for sequencing was blood. This receptor was taken from a woman in her seventies with Graves' ophthalmopathy. The chain joins TRBV6-1 to TRBJ1-1; no clear D gene. CDR3 amino acids: CASSEPLAGNTEAFF. The CDR3 DNA reads TGTGCCAGCAGTGAACCCTTGGCAGGGAACACTGAAGCTTTCTTT.